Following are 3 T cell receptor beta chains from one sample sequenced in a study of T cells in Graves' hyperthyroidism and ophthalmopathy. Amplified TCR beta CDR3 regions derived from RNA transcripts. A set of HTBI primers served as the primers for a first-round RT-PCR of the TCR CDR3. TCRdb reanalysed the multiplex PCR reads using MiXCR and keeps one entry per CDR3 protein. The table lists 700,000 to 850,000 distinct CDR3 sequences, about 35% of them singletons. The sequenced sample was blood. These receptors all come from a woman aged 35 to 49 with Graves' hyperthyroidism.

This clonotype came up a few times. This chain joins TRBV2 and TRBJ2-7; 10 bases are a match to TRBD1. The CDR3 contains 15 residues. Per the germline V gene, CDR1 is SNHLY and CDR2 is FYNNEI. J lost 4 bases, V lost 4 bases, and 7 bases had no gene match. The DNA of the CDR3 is TGTGCCAGCAGTGTTCGACAGGGGGCAGGGTACGAGCAGTACTTC. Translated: CASSVRQGAGYEQYF.

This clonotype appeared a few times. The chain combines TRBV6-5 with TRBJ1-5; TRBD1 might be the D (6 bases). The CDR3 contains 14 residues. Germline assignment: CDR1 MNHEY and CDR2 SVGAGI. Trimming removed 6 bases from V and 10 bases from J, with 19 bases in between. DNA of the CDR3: TGTGCCAGCAGCGCCTGGGGGGCTGTTCATCCCCAGCATTTT. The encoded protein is CASSAWGAVHPQHF.

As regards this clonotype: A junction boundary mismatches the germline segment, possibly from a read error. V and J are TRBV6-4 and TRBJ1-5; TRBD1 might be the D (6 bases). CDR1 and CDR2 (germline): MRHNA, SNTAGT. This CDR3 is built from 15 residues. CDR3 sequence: CVSSEQGGGNQPQHF. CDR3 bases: TGTGTCAGCAGTGAACAGGGAGGAGGCAATCAGCCCCAGCATTTT.